These 9 T cell receptor beta chains share one sample of origin, sequenced in a study of PD-1 blockade in classical Hodgkin lymphoma. Profiled with immunoSEQ multiplex PCR; TCRdb holds only in-frame clones, not every one. The table records 30,000 or so clones, approximately 94% of them present only once. Time point denoted: newly diagnosed, previously untreated cHL patient sample. Sequenced input: peripheral blood mononuclear cells (PBMCs). These receptors all come from a human donor with classical Hodgkin lymphoma.

This chain uses TRBV5-1 with TRBJ1-1; possible D gene TRBD1, 5 bases. The CDR3 extends over 14 amino acids. Per the germline V gene, CDR1 is SGHRS and CDR2 is YFSETQ. Deletions cut 2 bases from V and 1 base from J, with 9 bases between. The CDR3, as DNA: TGCGCCAGCAGCTTTTACCAGGGGAACACTGAAGCTTTCTTT. Translated: CASSFYQGNTEAFF.

This chain joins TRBV5-8 and TRBJ1-5; no reliable D call. Germline assignment: CDR1 SGHTS and CDR2 YDEGEE. This CDR3 contains 15 residues. V lost 4 bases, J lost 7 bases, and 18 bases lay in between. CDR3 sequence reads: CASSPAGYRGQPQHF. The CDR3 DNA follows: TGTGCCAGCAGCCCGGCGGGTTACCGGGGACAGCCCCAGCATTTT.

V and J are TRBV6-4 and TRBJ2-6; no reliable D call. Germline V gene lookup returns CDR1 MRHNA and CDR2 SNTAGT. CDR3 length: 17 amino acids. The ends were cut back, 3 bases at V and 0 bases at J, with 12 bases in the middle. Written as DNA, the CDR3 is TGTGCCAGCAGTGAGGTCAGAAAGAGCTCTGGGGCCAACGTCCTGACTTTC. As protein: CASSEVRKSSGANVLTF.

Here the CDR3 DNA reads TGTGCCAGCAGCCCCCCAGGGGTTACTGAAGCTTTCTTT. It codes for CASSPPGVTEAFF. The chain carries TRBV7-6 and TRBJ1-1, with D possibly being TRBD1 (6 bases). The CDR3 extends over 13 amino acids. Trimming removed 5 bases at V and 5 bases at J, with 12 bases between. The germline CDR1 and CDR2 sequences are SGHVS and FNYEAQ.

This clone was detected only once. This sequence joins TRBV6-1 and TRBJ2-1; 13 nucleotides agree with TRBD2. CDR3 length: 13 amino acids. The V and J ends lost 8 bases and 5 bases, in that order; junction bases with no gene match: 0. Germline V gives CDR1 MNHNS, CDR2 SASEGT. Here the CDR3 DNA reads TGTGCCAGCGGGACTAGCGGGAACAATGAGCAGTTCTTC. Its protein product is CASGTSGNNEQFF.

This chain uses TRBV5-1 with TRBJ1-1; tentative D call: TRBD1 (6 bases). The V gene lost 2 bases and the J gene lost 0 bases, with 14 bases spanning the gap. Germline V lookup: CDR1 SGHRS, CDR2 YFSETQ. This CDR3 has 16 residues. This chain's CDR3 is CASSFGWGQLNTEAFF. The CDR3, as DNA: TGCGCCAGCAGCTTTGGTTGGGGGCAGTTGAACACTGAAGCTTTCTTT.

V gene TRBV6-4 combines with J gene TRBJ2-3; 7 bases align to TRBD2. This CDR3 has 14 amino acids. The V segment lost 4 bases and the J segment 0 bases; nucleotides outside the gene matches: 1. Germline values: CDR1 MRHNA, CDR2 SNTAGT. The CDR3 loop is CASSASGSTDTQYF. The CDR3 nucleotides read TGTGCCAGCAGTGCTAGCGGAAGCACAGATACGCAGTATTTT.

In its sample, this clone was seen once. The V gene is TRBV28, the J gene TRBJ2-7; tentatively, D is TRBD1 (5 bases). This CDR3 has 13 residues. Trimming took 2 bases from V and 2 from J, leaving 7 bases between them. Germline V CDR1 and CDR2: MDHEN, SYDVKM. The CDR3 sequence: CASSLGHTYEQYF. DNA for the CDR3: TGTGCCAGCAGTTTAGGACACACCTACGAGCAGTACTTC.

The chain couples TRBV28 to TRBJ2-5; D not certain. V shed 3 bases and J shed 3 bases, with 29 bases lying between them. CDR3 length: 20 residues. Per the germline V gene, CDR1 is MDHEN and CDR2 is SYDVKM. The CDR3 is CASSFVEVVSDGPPKETQYF. The CDR3 region has the DNA TGTGCCAGCAGTTTTGTCGAAGTGGTGTCCGACGGCCCTCCTAAAGAGACCCAGTACTTC.